This T cell receptor beta chain was recovered during a study of blood T cell repertoires in COVID-19. Study summary: Sites across the United States, Italy and Spain contributed samples from acute and convalescent COVID-19. The analysed material was cDNA or gDNA that came from T cells, B-cell-depleted T cells, or PBMCs.

Trimming removed 3 bases at V and 7 bases at J, with 9 bases between. The CDR3 sequence is 13 residues long. The germline V gene has CDR1 SNHLY and CDR2 FYNNEI. Authors' analysis steps: Amplification of reference gene primers provided the estimated nucleated cell counts. Assay used: immunoSEQ multiplex PCR; TCRdb lists only in-frame clones, some missing. V and J calls and clone size are those listed in that table; D and trimming were worked out from the DNA. The data hold about 190,000 clones, with around 79% observed a single time. The sequencing sample was made of peripheral blood. The V and J genes are TRBV2 and TRBJ1-4; a possible D gene is TRBD1 (5 bases). This receptor was identified in a man in his 60s with active or convalescent COVID-19. The CDR3 DNA reads TGTGCCAGCAGTGACCAGGGCGGTGAAAAACTGTTTTTT. Residues: CASSDQGGEKLFF.